This T cell receptor (beta chain) came from a study of CD8+CD57+ T cells in acquired aplastic anemia. Background on the study: Isolated CD4+ and CD8+ cells, once sorted, yielded DNA averaging roughly 3.2 ug.

Points from the study as a whole: Patients and controls had CD8+ Simpson's diversity values that were not significantly distinct. Patients and controls shared 25 to 35 CD8+ CDR3 sequences, highly expressed in patients.

On this clonotype: Its antigen is not known.

The template for TCR beta VDJ and CDR3 sequence profiling was genomic DNA. TCRdb independently ran MiXCR on the reads; one entry per CDR3 protein. Of about 150,000 distinct CDR3 sequences detected, about 50% appear once; the ten largest clones hold approximately 12%. Only patients with CD8+CD57+ cell expansion on flow cytometry were chosen for sequencing. This CDR3 contains 13 residues. CDR1 and CDR2 from the germline V gene are ENHRY and SYGVKD. The trim removed 7 bases at V and 2 bases at J, leaving 4 bases unmatched. Sequencing was performed on sorted CD4+, CD8+, or CD8+CD57+ T cells (not recorded which) from PBMCs. The chain uses TRBV10-3 and TRBJ1-2; 7 nucleotides align to TRBD1. The clonotype was recovered from a human donor with aplastic anemia. The CDR3 DNA sequence: TGTGCCATCATGGGACAGAAAAACTATGGCTACACCTTC. This encodes CAIMGQKNYGYTF.